Included here is one T cell receptor (beta chain) sequence, with context. A junction boundary mismatches the germline segment, possibly from a read error. Genomic DNA acted as the template from which TCR beta VDJ combination and CDR3 sequence profiling were carried out. TCRdb processed the reads anew with MiXCR; each CDR3 protein has one entry. The sample shows about 420,000 distinct CDR3 sequences, 55% to 70% of them seen only once. CDR3 length: 12 amino acids. Germline CDR1 SGHTA, CDR2 FQGNSA. The sample originates from a study of CD8+CD57+ T cells in acquired aplastic anemia. The chain links TRBV7-2 to TRBJ1-3; unclear D gene. This receptor was taken from a human donor in good health, serving as a control. Sequencing input: sorted CD4+, CD8+, or CD8+CD57+ T cells (not recorded which) from PBMCs. The CDR3 coding sequence is TGTGCCAGCAGTCCTAATAGAAACACCATATTCTTT. The encoded protein is CASSPNRNTIFF.